The clone carrying this T cell receptor (beta chain) was seen many times. The V gene lost 4 bases and the J gene lost 2 bases, with 18 bases spanning the gap. The CDR3 has 17 residues. Germline lookup yields CDR1 MNHEY and CDR2 SMNVEV (reference sequence). The sample is drawn from a study of regulatory T cells in long-lasting Graves disease. Documented time point: persistent/refractory GD, antithyroid drugs over 5 years with positive TRAb. PBMC RNA was the source of the TCR library. Building the TCR beta libraries relied on iRepertoire HTBI primers, and CDR3 regions underwent Arm-PCR. The authors' processing: 62 TRBV and roughly 15 TRBJ segments were identified across samples. One entry per CDR3 protein results from TCRdb running MiXCR on the multiplex PCR reads. For this entry, the V and J calls and clone size follow TCRdb and not the study's own pipeline. Of about 470,000 distinct CDR3 sequences in the sample, less than 25% were seen once.

Material: peripheral blood mononuclear cells (PBMCs), obtained when the disease was refractory, from a patient treated with antithyroid drugs. The chain links TRBV27 to TRBJ1-3; the D is unclear. The receptor comes from a female donor with Graves disease. The CDR3 nucleotides are TGTGCCAGCAGTTCAGGCGGCGGACCTCTCACTGGAAACACCATATATTTT. This translates into CASSSGGGPLTGNTIYF.